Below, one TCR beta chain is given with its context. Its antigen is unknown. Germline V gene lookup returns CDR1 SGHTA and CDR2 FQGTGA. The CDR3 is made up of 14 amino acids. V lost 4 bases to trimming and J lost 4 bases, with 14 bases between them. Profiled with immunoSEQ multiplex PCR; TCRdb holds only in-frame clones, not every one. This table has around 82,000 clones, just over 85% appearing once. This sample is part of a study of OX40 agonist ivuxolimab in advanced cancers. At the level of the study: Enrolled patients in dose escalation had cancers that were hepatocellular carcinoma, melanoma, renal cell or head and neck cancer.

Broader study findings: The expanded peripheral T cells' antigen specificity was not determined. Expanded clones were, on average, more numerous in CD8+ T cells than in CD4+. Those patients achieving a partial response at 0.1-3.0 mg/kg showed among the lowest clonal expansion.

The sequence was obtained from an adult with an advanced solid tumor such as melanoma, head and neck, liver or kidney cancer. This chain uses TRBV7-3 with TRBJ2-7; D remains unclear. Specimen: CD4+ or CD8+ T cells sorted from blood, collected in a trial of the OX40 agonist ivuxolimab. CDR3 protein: CASSYRHGTYEQYF. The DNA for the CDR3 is TGTGCCAGCAGCTACCGACATGGCACGTACGAGCAGTACTTC.